A single sample gave rise to the 22 T cell receptor beta chains below, sequenced in a study of OX40 agonist ivuxolimab in advanced cancers. Assay: immunoSEQ multiplex PCR; the TCRdb copy retains only in-frame clones and omits some. The sample shows some 77,000 clones, over 85% of them seen only once. This specimen consisted of CD4+ or CD8+ T cells sorted from blood, obtained in a trial of the OX40 agonist ivuxolimab. The receptors come from an adult with an advanced solid tumor such as melanoma, head and neck, liver or kidney cancer.

V and J are TRBV5-1 and TRBJ1-6; D remains unclear. Germline V gene lookup returns CDR1 SGHRS and CDR2 YFSETQ. This CDR3 is built from 16 residues. Between the trimmed V and J ends, which lost 4 bases and 5 bases, there was a span of 16 bases. The CDR3 nucleotides are TGCGCCAGCAGCGTGTCGGCGGCCCGAGATAATTCACCCCTCCACTTT. This codes for CASSVSAARDNSPLHF.

The chain has TRBV7-2 and TRBJ2-5; 9 positions agree with TRBD2. V shed 5 bases, J shed 5 bases, and the junction held 18 bases outside the gene matches. The CDR3 sequence is 18 residues long. Per germline, CDR1 SGHTA and CDR2 FQGNSA. CDR3 DNA: TGTGCCAGCAGCACCAACGGGGGTGGCGGGAGGGCCGATGAGACCCAGTACTTC. This codes for CASSTNGGGGRADETQYF.

This clone was counted once. The chain couples TRBV7-2 to TRBJ2-7; TRBD2 is a possible D gene (5 bases). Between the trimmed V and J ends, which lost 5 bases and 3 bases, there was a span of 14 bases. The germline V gene has CDR1 SGHTA and CDR2 FQGNSA. This CDR3 has 14 residues. This chain's CDR3 is CASSGTGNHYEQYF. The DNA of the CDR3 is TGTGCCAGCAGCGGTACCGGGAACCACTACGAGCAGTACTTC.

This chain links TRBV6-5 with TRBJ2-7, with 9 bases matching TRBD1. With V trimmed by 5 bases and J by 3 bases, 8 bases remained unmatched. This CDR3 contains 15 residues. Germline assignment: CDR1 MNHEY and CDR2 SVGAGI. The CDR3 region has the DNA TGTGCCAGCAGTAAAGGGACAGGGAGGTACTACGAGCAGTACTTC. It is translated as CASSKGTGRYYEQYF.

This chain uses TRBV6-1 with TRBJ1-1; 8 bases map to TRBD1. The CDR3 runs 14 residues. Germline CDR1 reads MNHNS; CDR2 reads SASEGT. Trimming removed 6 bases from V and 0 bases from J; junction bases left unmatched: 3. CDR3 residues: CASRAGGLNTEAFF. CDR3 DNA sequence: TGTGCCAGCAGGGCAGGGGGCCTGAACACTGAAGCTTTCTTT.

V is TRBV4-1 and J is TRBJ2-3, with D perhaps TRBD2 (7 bases). This CDR3 contains 17 residues. Trimming pared 1 base from V and 0 bases from J, leaving 14 bases between. Germline V gene lookup returns CDR1 MGHRA and CDR2 YSYEKL. The CDR3 DNA follows: TGCGCCAGCAGCCAAGTGGGCGGGGGCCTTAGCACAGATACGCAGTATTTT. Translation: CASSQVGGGLSTDTQYF.

This clone was seen a single time. The genes are TRBV19 and TRBJ1-6, with TRBD1 matching 8 bases. From germline, CDR1 is LNHDA and CDR2 SQIVND (reference sequence). The V and J ends lost 7 bases and 7 bases, in that order; junction bases with no gene match: 6. The CDR3 extends over 14 amino acids. The CDR3 sequence: CASNDRGLNSPLHF. The CDR3 nucleotides are TGTGCCAGTAACGACAGGGGTCTAAATTCACCCCTCCACTTT.

The chain combines TRBV14 with TRBJ1-2; D gene unclear. V was cut by 1 base and J by 2 bases, with 14 bases left in between. Germline V gene sequence: CDR1 SGHDN, CDR2 FVKESK. CDR3 length equals 16 residues. The CDR3 DNA sequence: TGTGCCAGCAGCCAAGGCGGAGCGGGGATAAACTATGGCTACACCTTC. The encoded protein is CASSQGGAGINYGYTF. The entire variable domain, with the rest obtained from reference TRBV14 and TRBJ1-2, is as follows: EAGVTQFPSHSVIEKGQTVTLRCDPISGHDNLYWYRRVMGKEIKFLLHFVKESKQDESGMPNNRFLAERTGGTYSTLKVQPAELEDSGVYFCASSQGGAGINYGYTFGSGTRLTVV.

The genes are TRBV9 and TRBJ2-2; 8 bases are a match to TRBD2. This CDR3 region has 16 residues. V was pared by 3 bases and J by 4 bases, with 8 bases of the junction left unmatched. From germline, CDR1 is SGDLS and CDR2 YYNGEE. The CDR3, as DNA: TGTGCCAGCAGCGCCCCCGGGAGGGGCGGCACCGGGGAGCTGTTTTTT. Its translation is CASSAPGRGGTGELFF.

V is TRBV6-6 and J is TRBJ2-7, with D unclear. V shed 8 bases and J shed 2 bases, with 13 bases lying between them. The CDR3 sequence is 13 residues long. Germline-derived CDR1 and CDR2 are MNHNY and SVGAGI (reference sequence). Here the CDR3 DNA reads TGTGCCAGCGCTGAGGTTATCACCTACGAGCAGTACTTC. Translating gives CASAEVITYEQYF.

The chain couples TRBV9 to TRBJ2-2; D not certain. Germline V gene data show CDR1 as SGDLS and CDR2 as YYNGEE. CDR3 length equals 16 residues. Trimming pared 0 bases from V and 0 bases from J, leaving 9 bases between. This chain's CDR3 is CASSVGLGSNTGELFF. DNA for the CDR3: TGTGCCAGCAGCGTAGGGCTAGGGTCGAACACCGGGGAGCTGTTTTTT.

The chain couples TRBV14 to TRBJ2-1; no clear D gene. Between the trimmed V and J ends, which lost 2 bases and 5 bases, there was a span of 16 bases. There are 16 residues in the CDR3. Germline-derived CDR1 and CDR2 are SGHDN and FVKESK. CDR3 DNA: TGTGCCAGCAGCCAATTGGGGTCTAAGCCCGACAATGAGCAGTTCTTC. Its translation is CASSQLGSKPDNEQFF.

Only a few counts were recorded for this clone. The chain has TRBV30 and TRBJ1-4, with D unclear. The CDR3 consists of 14 residues. Trimming pared 5 bases from V and 7 bases from J, leaving 17 bases between. Germline V lookup: CDR1 GTSNPN, CDR2 SVGIG (reference sequence). The CDR3 region has the DNA TGTGCCTGGTACTCCGGGAGAGTGGGTGAAAAACTGTTTTTT. As protein: CAWYSGRVGEKLFF.

The genes are TRBV10-3 and TRBJ2-3; D possibly uses TRBD1 or TRBD2 (5 bases each). Germline CDR1 ENHRY, CDR2 SYGVKD. This CDR3 has 13 amino acids. The germline V and J ends were trimmed by 2 bases and 4 bases, with 7 bases remaining between them. The CDR3 region is CAISEMGADTQYF. CDR3 bases: TGTGCCATCAGTGAGATGGGGGCAGATACGCAGTATTTT.

The DNA for the CDR3 is TGTGCCAGCAGCTTCCGGACAGGGGCCCATGAGCAGTTCTTC. Encoded protein: CASSFRTGAHEQFF. The rearrangement links TRBV7-2 to TRBJ2-1; 9 bases are a match to TRBD1. Germline CDR1 SGHTA, CDR2 FQGNSA. The CDR3 totals 14 residues. V lost 3 bases, J lost 8 bases, and 5 bases stayed unmatched.

V and J are TRBV10-3 and TRBJ2-3, with 7 bases matching TRBD2. Germline CDR1 and CDR2: ENHRY and SYGVKD. Trimming at V came to 2 bases and at J to 2 bases, leaving 1 base not matched to a gene. The CDR3 extends over 14 amino acids. CDR3 sequence: CAISESGITDTQYF. CDR3 in DNA: TGTGCCATCAGTGAGAGCGGGATCACAGATACGCAGTATTTT.

This chain joins TRBV2 and TRBJ1-6; tentatively, D is TRBD1 (5 bases). The V and J ends lost 6 bases and 7 bases respectively, with 10 bases between them. The CDR3 covers 13 residues. Germline V gene sequence: CDR1 SNHLY, CDR2 FYNNEI. This chain's CDR3 is CASSDSGNSPLHF. The CDR3 nucleotides read TGTGCCAGCAGCGACAGCGGGAATTCACCCCTCCACTTT.

This clone has only one observation. The J gene is TRBJ2-3, the V gene TRBV9; the D gene could be TRBD1 or TRBD2 (5 bases each). The CDR3 is 16 amino acids. The germline V and J ends were trimmed by 2 bases and 6 bases, with 19 bases remaining between them. CDR1 SGDLS and CDR2 YYNGEE come from the germline V gene. CDR3 bases: TGTGCCAGCAGCGTGCGATCCGGGACGTTGGGGGATACGCAGTATTTT. Protein sequence: CASSVRSGTLGDTQYF.

V and J are TRBV12-5 and TRBJ1-1; D call uncertain. Trimming removed 8 bases at V and 0 bases at J, with 16 bases between. The CDR3 is made up of 15 amino acids. CDR1 is LGHNT, CDR2 FRNRAP, per germline. This CDR3 reads CASSHGDRLNTEAFF. DNA of the CDR3: TGTGCTAGTTCTCACGGGGATAGACTGAACACTGAAGCTTTCTTT.

The V and J genes are TRBV28 and TRBJ2-7; TRBD1 matches at 7 bases. Germline V gene data show CDR1 as MDHEN and CDR2 as SYDVKM. V shed 7 bases and J 7 bases; nucleotides not matched to a gene: 13. The CDR3 contains 14 residues. This CDR3 reads CASIPGTASWEQYF. The CDR3, as DNA: TGTGCCAGCATACCCGGGACAGCCTCTTGGGAGCAGTACTTC.

The chain uses TRBV28 and TRBJ1-1; perhaps TRBD1 as D (5 bases). There are 14 residues in the CDR3. V lost 2 bases and J lost 0, with 7 bases in between. Germline V gene lookup returns CDR1 MDHEN and CDR2 SYDVKM. The CDR3 protein is CASSLGRVNTEAFF. The CDR3 nucleotides read TGTGCCAGCAGTTTAGGCAGGGTGAACACTGAAGCTTTCTTT.

This sequence joins TRBV19 and TRBJ1-2; D is unclear. Trimming pared 3 bases from V and 6 bases from J, leaving 11 bases between. The V gene's germline CDR1 is LNHDA and CDR2 SQIVND (reference sequence). The CDR3 is 13 amino acids. The CDR3 region is CASSIGRVDGYTF. CDR3 DNA: TGTGCCAGTAGTATTGGAAGGGTGGATGGCTACACCTTC.